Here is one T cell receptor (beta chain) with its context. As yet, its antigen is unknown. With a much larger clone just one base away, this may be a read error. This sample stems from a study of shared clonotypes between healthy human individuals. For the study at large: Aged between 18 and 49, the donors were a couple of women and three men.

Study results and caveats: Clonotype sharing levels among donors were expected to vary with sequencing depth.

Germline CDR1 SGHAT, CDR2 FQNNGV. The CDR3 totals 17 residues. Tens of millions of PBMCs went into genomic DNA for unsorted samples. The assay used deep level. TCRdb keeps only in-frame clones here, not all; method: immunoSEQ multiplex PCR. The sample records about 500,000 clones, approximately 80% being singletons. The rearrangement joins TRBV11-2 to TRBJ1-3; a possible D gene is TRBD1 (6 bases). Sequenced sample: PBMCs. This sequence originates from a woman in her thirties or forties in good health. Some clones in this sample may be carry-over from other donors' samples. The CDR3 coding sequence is TGTGCCAGCAGCTTAGGGAGGGGGAAATTCTCTGGAAACACCATACATTTT. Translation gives CASSLGRGKFSGNTIHF.